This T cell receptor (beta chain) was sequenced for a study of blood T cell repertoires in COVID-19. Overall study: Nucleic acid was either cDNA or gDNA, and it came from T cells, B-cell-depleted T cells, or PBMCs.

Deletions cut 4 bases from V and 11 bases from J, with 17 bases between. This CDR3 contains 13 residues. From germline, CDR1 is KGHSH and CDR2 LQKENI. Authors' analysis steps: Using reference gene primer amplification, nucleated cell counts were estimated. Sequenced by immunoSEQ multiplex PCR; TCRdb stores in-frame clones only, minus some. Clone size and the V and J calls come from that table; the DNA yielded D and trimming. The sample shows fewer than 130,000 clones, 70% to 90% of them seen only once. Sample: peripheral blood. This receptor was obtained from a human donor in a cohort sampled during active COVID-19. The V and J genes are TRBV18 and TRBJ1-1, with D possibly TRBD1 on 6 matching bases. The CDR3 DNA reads TGTGCCAGCTCACAAACAGGGAGAGCTCTGGCTTTCTTT. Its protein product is CASSQTGRALAFF.